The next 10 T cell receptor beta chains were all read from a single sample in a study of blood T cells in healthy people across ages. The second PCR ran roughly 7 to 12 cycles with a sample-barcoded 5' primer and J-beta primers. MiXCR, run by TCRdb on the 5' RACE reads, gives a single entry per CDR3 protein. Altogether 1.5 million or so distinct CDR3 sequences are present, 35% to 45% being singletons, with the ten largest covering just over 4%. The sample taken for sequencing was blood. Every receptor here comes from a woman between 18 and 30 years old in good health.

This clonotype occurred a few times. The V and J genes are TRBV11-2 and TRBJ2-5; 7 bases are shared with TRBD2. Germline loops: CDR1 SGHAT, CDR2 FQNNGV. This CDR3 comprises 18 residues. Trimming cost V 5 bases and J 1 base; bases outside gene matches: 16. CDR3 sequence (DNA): TGTGCCAGCAGCATCGGTTGGGGGGGAGGTAAACTCCAAGAGACCCAGTACTTC. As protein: CASSIGWGGGKLQETQYF. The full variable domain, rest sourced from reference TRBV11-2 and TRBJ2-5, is EAGVAQSPRYKIIEKRQSVAFWCNPISGHATLYWYQQILGQGPKLLIQFQNNGVVDDSQLPKDRFSAERLKGVDSTLKIQPAKLEDSAVYLCASSIGWGGGKLQETQYFGPGTRLLVL.

CDR3 nucleotide sequence: TGTGCCAGCAGTCCGGACAGTGCAACTAATGAAAAACTGTTTTTT. Its translation: CASSPDSATNEKLFF. The gene calls are TRBV12-3 or TRBV12-4 and TRBJ1-4, with D perhaps matching TRBD1 (6 bases). Trimming took 5 bases from V and 0 from J, leaving 10 bases between them. There are 15 residues in the CDR3.

The CDR3 DNA reads as TGTGCCAGCAGTCCCGTGGTCGGCAATCAGCCCCAGCATTTT. Protein product: CASSPVVGNQPQHF. The V gene is TRBV12-3 or TRBV12-4, the J gene TRBJ1-5; D is ambiguous. V dropped 5 bases and J dropped 2 bases, with 10 bases sitting between them. The CDR3 covers 14 residues.

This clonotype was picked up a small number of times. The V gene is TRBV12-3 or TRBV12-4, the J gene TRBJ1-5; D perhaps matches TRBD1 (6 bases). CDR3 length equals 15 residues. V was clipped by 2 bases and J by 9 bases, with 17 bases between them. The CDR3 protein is CASSLSTQGLRPQHF. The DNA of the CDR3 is TGTGCCAGCAGTTTAAGTACCCAGGGGCTCCGGCCCCAGCATTTT.

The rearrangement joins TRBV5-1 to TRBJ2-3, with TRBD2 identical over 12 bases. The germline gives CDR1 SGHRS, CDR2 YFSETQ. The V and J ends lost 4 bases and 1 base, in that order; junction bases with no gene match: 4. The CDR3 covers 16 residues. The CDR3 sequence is CASSDLAGGGTDTQYF. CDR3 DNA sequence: TGCGCCAGCAGCGATCTAGCGGGGGGGGGCACAGATACGCAGTATTTT.

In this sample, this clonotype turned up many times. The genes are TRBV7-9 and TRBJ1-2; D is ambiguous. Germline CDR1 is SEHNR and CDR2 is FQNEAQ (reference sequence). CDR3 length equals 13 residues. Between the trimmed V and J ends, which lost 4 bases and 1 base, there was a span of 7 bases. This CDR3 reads CASSSSFNYGYTF. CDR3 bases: TGTGCCAGCAGCTCGAGTTTTAACTATGGCTACACCTTC.

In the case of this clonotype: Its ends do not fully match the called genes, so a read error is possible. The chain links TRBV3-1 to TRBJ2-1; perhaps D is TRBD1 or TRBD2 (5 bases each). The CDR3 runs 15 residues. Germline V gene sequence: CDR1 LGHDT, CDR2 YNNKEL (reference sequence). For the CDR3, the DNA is TGTGCCGGCAGCTTTAGTCGGGACCTTTACAATGAGCAGTTCTTC. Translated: CAGSFSRDLYNEQFF.

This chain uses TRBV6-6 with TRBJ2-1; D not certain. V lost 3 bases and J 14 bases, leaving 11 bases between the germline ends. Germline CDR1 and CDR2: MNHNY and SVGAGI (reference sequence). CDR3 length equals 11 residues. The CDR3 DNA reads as TGTGCCAGCAGTTATTTGAGGTCGGAGTTCTTC. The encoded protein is CASSYLRSEFF.

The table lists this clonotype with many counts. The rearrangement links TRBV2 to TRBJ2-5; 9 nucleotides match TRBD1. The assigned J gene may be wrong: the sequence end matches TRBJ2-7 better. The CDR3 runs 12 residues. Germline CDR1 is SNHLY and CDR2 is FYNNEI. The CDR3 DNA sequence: TGTGCCAGCAGCGGACAGGGGAACGAGCAGTACTTC. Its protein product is CASSGQGNEQYF.

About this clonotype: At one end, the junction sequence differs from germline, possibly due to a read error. The CDR3 DNA reads as TGTGCCAGCAGTTTTTTCCAGGGTTACATTGAGCAGTTCTTC. Protein product: CASSFFQGYIEQFF. This chain links TRBV12-3 or TRBV12-4 with TRBJ2-1, with D possibly TRBD1 on 5 matching bases. The CDR3 extends over 14 amino acids.